Below, 27 T cell receptor beta chains from the same sample are listed, as sequenced in a study of CXCR3-negative and CXCR3-positive naive CD8 T cells (dated by TCRdb to the late 2010s). Sequenced using a NextSeq 550. The Human TCR Profiling Kit (MiLaboratory) was used to prepare UMI-labeled 5' RACE TRB cDNA libraries. TCRdb reprocessed the reads into one record per CDR3 protein sequence, lacking DNA. The sample table includes roughly 86,000 distinct CDR3 sequences. The ten top clones hold roughly 0.99% of the sample. The sample comprised naive CXCR3- CD8+ T cells from blood. This sample's cell subset or site label indicates: CD45RO-CCR7+CD27+CD95- naive CD8+ T cells lacking CXCR3 (TNR3-). These receptors all stem from a human donor in good health. Some clones in this sample may be carry-over from other donors' samples.

According to its frequency, this clonotype is medium-sized (0.01 to 0.1%). The chain links TRBV30 to TRBJ2-7. The CDR3 has 15 amino acids. Germline loops: CDR1 GTSNPN, CDR2 SVGIG (reference sequence). The CDR3 sequence is CAWSPQTDGTYEQYF.

The chain has TRBV7-9 and TRBJ2-7; lacking DNA, the TRBD1 call made by TCRdb goes unchecked. The CDR3 runs 12 residues. Germline-derived CDR1 and CDR2 are SEHNR and FQNEAQ (reference sequence). CDR3 loop: CASSSGDYEQYF.

The genes are TRBV28 and TRBJ2-2. The CDR3 extends over 14 amino acids. The germline V gene encodes CDR1 MDHEN and CDR2 SYDVKM. This chain's CDR3 is CASSFAGYTGELFF.

The chain has TRBV27 and TRBJ2-1; TCRdb picks TRBD2, but there is no DNA to check that call. Per germline, CDR1 MNHEY and CDR2 SMNVEV (reference sequence). The CDR3 contains 16 residues. The chain's CDR3 is CASSLLAGASYNEPFF.

The chain combines TRBV7-9 with TRBJ1-5; as DNA is missing, the TRBD1 call by TCRdb cannot be tested. The CDR3 is 14 amino acids. The germline gives CDR1 SEHNR, CDR2 FQNEAQ (reference sequence). The CDR3: CASSQTGLAQPQHF.

The genes are TRBV27 and TRBJ2-2. The CDR3 runs 13 residues. The germline gives CDR1 MNHEY, CDR2 SMNVEV (reference sequence). This chain's CDR3 is CASSFDEPGELFF.

V and J are TRBV5-6 and TRBJ2-5. The germline V gene has CDR1 SGHDT and CDR2 YYEEEE. The CDR3 consists of 11 residues. The CDR3 sequence: CASTSGETQYF. The full variable domain, in which reference TRBV5-6 and TRBJ2-5 provide the parts outside the CDR3, is DAGVTQSPTHLIKTRGQQVTLRCSPKSGHDTVSWYQQALGQGPQFIFQYYEEEERQRGNFPDRFSGHQFPNYSSELNVNALLLGDSALYLCASTSGETQYFGPGTRLLVL.

V usage is TRBV6-1 and J usage is TRBJ2-7; TCRdb returns TRBD1, unconfirmable since there is no DNA. This CDR3 spans 13 amino acids. CDR1 is MNHNS, CDR2 SASEGT, per germline. CDR3 region: CASSEEIGTEQYF.

The chain recombines TRBV19 with TRBJ1-5; checking the TCRdb D call of TRBD1 is not possible without DNA. Germline V lookup: CDR1 LNHDA, CDR2 SQIVND (reference sequence). This CDR3 has 14 residues. CDR3 protein: CASSMQGVNQPQHF.

This CDR3 is CASNPSGQGSQPQHF. V usage is TRBV12-3 or TRBV12-4 and J usage is TRBJ1-5; TCRdb gives TRBD1 as the D gene, but with no DNA this cannot be confirmed. CDR3 length: 15 residues.

The chain is built from TRBV6-6 and TRBJ1-2; the D call of TRBD1 rests on TCRdb alone, since no DNA is present to check it. The CDR3 totals 21 residues. Germline lookup yields CDR1 MNHNY and CDR2 SVGAGI (reference sequence). CDR3: CASSYSPPGTEGPSTNYGYTF.

The chain is built from TRBV12-3 or TRBV12-4 and TRBJ2-7; the D call from TCRdb, TRBD1, cannot be confirmed without DNA. This CDR3 is built from 17 residues. CDR3 region: CASMGDTPWENSYEQYF.

This rearrangement joins TRBV20-1 to TRBJ1-2; TCRdb indicates TRBD1, and absent DNA this call remains unverified. This CDR3 region has 17 residues. Germline-derived CDR1 and CDR2 are DFQATT and SNEGSKA (reference sequence). CDR3 residues: CSARARDRAHSNYGYTF.

V gene TRBV4-1 combines with J gene TRBJ2-7; the D call from TCRdb, TRBD2, cannot be confirmed without DNA. Germline CDR1 MGHRA, CDR2 YSYEKL. CDR3 size: 13 residues. The CDR3 sequence: CASSPGALDEQYF.

J is TRBJ1-2 and V is TRBV11-2; TCRdb proposes TRBD1, but this gene call is untestable without DNA. This CDR3 has 15 residues. CDR1 is SGHAT and CDR2 is FQNNGV in the germline V gene. CDR3 loop: CASSPDTAPGYGYTF. Looking up the rest from reference TRBV11-2 and TRBJ1-2 gives the full variable domain: EAGVAQSPRYKIIEKRQSVAFWCNPISGHATLYWYQQILGQGPKLLIQFQNNGVVDDSQLPKDRFSAERLKGVDSTLKIQPAKLEDSAVYLCASSPDTAPGYGYTFGSGTRLTVV.

CDR3 amino acids: CSVEIWGEATEAFF. The chain recombines TRBV29-1 with TRBJ1-1; TCRdb indicates TRBD1, and absent DNA this call remains unverified. Germline assignment: CDR1 SQVTM and CDR2 ANQGSEA. This CDR3 spans 14 amino acids.

The rearrangement links TRBV30 to TRBJ2-1; the TCRdb call, TRBD1, lacks DNA for checking. There are 12 residues in the CDR3. CDR1 is GTSNPN, CDR2 SVGIG, per germline (reference sequence). The CDR3 here is CAWSEGDHEQFF.

This chain uses TRBV27 with TRBJ2-7; TCRdb gives TRBD1 as the D gene, but with no DNA this cannot be confirmed. The CDR3 covers 15 residues. Germline V gene lookup returns CDR1 MNHEY and CDR2 SMNVEV (reference sequence). The CDR3 here is CASSSRQGGRNEQYF.

The V gene is TRBV28, the J gene TRBJ2-1; TCRdb proposes TRBD2, but this gene call is untestable without DNA. The CDR3 sequence is 16 residues long. The germline CDR1 and CDR2 sequences are MDHEN and SYDVKM. CDR3 sequence reads: CASSSDTGTRSAEQFF. Looking up the rest from reference TRBV28 and TRBJ2-1 gives the full variable domain: DVKVTQSSRYLVKRTGEKVFLECVQDMDHENMFWYRQDPGLGLRLIYFSYDVKMKEKGDIPEGYSVSREKKERFSLILESASTNQTSMYLCASSSDTGTRSAEQFFGPGTRLTVL.

The chain has TRBV29-1 and TRBJ2-1; there is no DNA to check the TCRdb D call of TRBD2. The CDR3 has 16 amino acids. CDR1 and CDR2 (germline): SQVTM, ANQGSEA. CDR3 loop: CSVEGPPGSSYNEQFF.

This chain links TRBV29-1 with TRBJ1-2. This CDR3 has 13 amino acids. CDR1 and CDR2 (germline): SQVTM, ANQGSEA. The CDR3 sequence is CSVEEQHSYGYTF.

V is TRBV29-1 and J is TRBJ2-3; checking the TCRdb D call of TRBD2 is not possible without DNA. From germline, CDR1 is SQVTM and CDR2 ANQGSEA. The length of the CDR3 is 14 residues. The CDR3 loop is CSVVFREETDTQYF.

CDR3 sequence reads: CASSQDWGDTGELFF. The chain joins TRBV4-3 to TRBJ2-2; the D gene TCRdb calls, TRBD1, cannot be checked with no DNA. The CDR3 has 15 amino acids. Germline CDR1 LGHNA, CDR2 YSLEER.

The genes are TRBV29-1 and TRBJ2-1; the D call of TRBD2 rests on TCRdb alone, since no DNA is present to check it. CDR3 length: 15 amino acids. Germline V gene sequence: CDR1 SQVTM, CDR2 ANQGSEA. The CDR3 sequence is CSVEELMEGTGEQFF.

J is TRBJ2-7 and V is TRBV12-5; TCRdb outputs TRBD1, but without DNA this stays unchecked. CDR1 and CDR2 (germline): LGHNT, FRNRAP. This CDR3 contains 14 residues. The CDR3 here is CASGDRDSSYERYF.

The CDR3 sequence: CASSLIPGSYNEQFF. This rearrangement joins TRBV7-3 to TRBJ2-1; TCRdb's D call, TRBD1, is unchecked because there is no DNA. There are 15 residues in the CDR3. CDR1 SGHTA and CDR2 FQGTGA come from the germline V gene.

This chain joins TRBV7-2 and TRBJ2-7; there is no DNA to check the TCRdb D call of TRBD2. There are 15 residues in the CDR3. Germline CDR1 reads SGHTA; CDR2 reads FQGNSA. CDR3 region: CASSYWTSGGIEQYF.